A selection of T cell receptor beta chains follows, all from one sample in a study of radiation and T cells in renal cell carcinoma. TCRdb's copy holds only in-frame clones and misses some; the assay was immunoSEQ multiplex PCR. The sample comprises about 130,000 clones, roughly 80% of which are singletons, and approximately 3% rests with the top ten. This specimen was blood, taken from a patient whose treatment included radiotherapy and nephrectomy. The origin of the receptors is an older woman with renal cell carcinoma. The CDR3 runs from the conserved cysteine through the conserved F or W. A D gene is named only where the DNA matches it firmly. Clone size is given for some rows only: seen once, a few or many times, or a class if the clone is expanded.

.,TRBJ1-1,TRBV7-2,.,TGTGCCAGCAGCTTATCCATCGGGACTATGAACACTGAAGCTTTCTTT,CASSLSIGTMNTEAFF
.,TRBJ1-6,TRBV19,.,TGTGCCAGTAGTATAGAGGCCGGCCATTCACCCCTCCACTTT,CASSIEAGHSPLHF
.,TRBJ2-4,TRBV4-1,.,TGCGCCAGCAGCCAAGACGACAGGCTTCCCAGCCGGAACATTCAGTACTTC,CASSQDDRLPSRNIQYF
.,TRBJ2-7,TRBV18,.,TGTGCCAGCTCACCAACCGGCGGCTTAGGCGAGCAGTACTTC,CASSPTGGLGEQYF
TRBD2,TRBJ2-1,TRBV7-2,.,TGTGCCAGCAGCGTTGGGCCGGGAGGATACAATGAGCAGTTCTTC,CASSVGPGGYNEQFF
.,TRBJ2-1,TRBV5-1,.,TGCGCCAGCAGCCGCCCCAATATTTACAATGAGCAGTTCTTC,CASSRPNIYNEQFF
.,TRBJ1-4,TRBV11-2,few,TGTGCCAGCAGCGTTTCGGACAGCTTTAATGAAAAACTGTTTTTT,CASSVSDSFNEKLFF
.,TRBJ2-7,TRBV19,.,TGTGCCAGTAGCACCGGGGGTGCCTACGAGCAGTACTTC,CASSTGGAYEQYF
.,TRBJ1-1,TRBV30,many,TGTGCCTACGAGAGGAACACTGAAGCTTTCTTT,CAYERNTEAFF
TRBD1,TRBJ1-3,TRBV7-2,.,TGTGCCAGCAGCAGCTCCGGGACAGTCTCTGGAAACACCATATATTTT,CASSSSGTVSGNTIYF
TRBD1,TRBJ1-4,TRBV19,.,TGTGCCAGCACCCCAGGGGGAGGGCCATATGAAAAACTGTTTTTT,CASTPGGGPYEKLFF
TRBD1,TRBJ1-1,TRBV5-4,.,TGTGCCAGCAGCGTATACAGGGGGCTCCGCACTGAAGCTTTCTTT,CASSVYRGLRTEAFF
TRBD1,TRBJ1-5,TRBV18,.,TGTGCCAGCTCGACAGGGACGGGGGAGAATCAGCCCCAGCATTTT,CASSTGTGENQPQHF
.,TRBJ2-1,TRBV9,.,TGTGCCAGCAGCGTAGGGGTGAGTGTCGATGAGCAGTTCTTC,CASSVGVSVDEQFF
TRBD1,TRBJ1-1,TRBV30,few,TGTGCCTGGAGTGTAAAGGGGCCGAGACAGGGCACTTGTGGGAACACTGAAGCTTTCTTT,CAWSVKGPRQGTCGNTEAFF
TRBD2,TRBJ2-5,TRBV25-1,once,TGTGCCAGCAGTGAGGGTAGCGGGAGGACGGAGGAGACCCAGTACTTC,CASSEGSGRTEETQYF
TRBD2,TRBJ2-7,TRBV14,.,TGTGCCAGCAGCCTCGGACTAGGGCCCTACGAGCAGTACTTC,CASSLGLGPYEQYF
TRBD2,TRBJ2-1,TRBV5-1,.,TGCGCCAGCAGCTTCCCAAAGGGACTAGCATTCGGGGCCGATGAGCAGTTCTTC,CASSFPKGLAFGADEQFF
TRBD1,TRBJ2-1,TRBV7-2,few,TGTGCCAGCAGCTTAGGGACAGGTCGCTACAATGAGCAGTTCTTC,CASSLGTGRYNEQFF
.,TRBJ1-4,TRBV4-2,.,TGTGCCAGCTCGCCAGGGGCGACTAATGAAAAACTGTTTTTT,CASSPGATNEKLFF
.,TRBJ2-1,TRBV5-1,.,TGCGCCAGCAGCCAAGACATGAGCTCCTACAATGAGCAGTTCTTC,CASSQDMSSYNEQFF
TRBD2,TRBJ2-7,TRBV6-6,.,TGTGCCAGCAGTTATCACCCGGGACTAGCCTACGAGCAGTACTTC,CASSYHPGLAYEQYF
.,TRBJ2-5,TRBV2,few,TGTGCCAGCAGGGACCCGACCGATTACCAAGAGACCCAGTACTTC,CASRDPTDYQETQYF
.,TRBJ1-4,TRBV6-6,.,TGTGCCAGCAGTCAGCACAGGGATGGAAAACTGTTTTTT,CASSQHRDGKLFF
.,TRBJ2-1,TRBV11-2,.,TGTGCCAGCAGCTTAGATCTAATGGTTGGCAATGAGCAGTTCTTC,CASSLDLMVGNEQFF
.,TRBJ2-1,TRBV7-3,.,TGTGCCAGCAGCTTAACGGGCCCCGGACTGTACAATGAGCAGTTCTTC,CASSLTGPGLYNEQFF
TRBD1,TRBJ2-2,TRBV6-1,.,TGTGCCAGCACCAGGACAGGGCCCGGGGAGCTGTTTTTT,CASTRTGPGELFF
TRBD1,TRBJ2-6,TRBV4-1,.,TGCGCCAGCAGCCGGACAGGGTACATGCCTGGGGCCAACGTCCTGACTTTC,CASSRTGYMPGANVLTF
TRBD1,TRBJ1-6,TRBV28,.,TGTGCCAGCCTCCAGGGGGCTAGTAATTCACCCCTCCACTTT,CASLQGASNSPLHF
.,TRBJ1-4,TRBV7-9,.,TGTGCCAGCAGTCCCTCCCCCGGTGAAAAACTGTTTTTT,CASSPSPGEKLFF
.,TRBJ2-1,TRBV5-4,.,TGTGCCAGCAGCCGAGTGGTAACAGTCTCCTACAATGAGCAGTTCTTC,CASSRVVTVSYNEQFF
.,TRBJ1-3,TRBV10-3,.,TGTGCCATCAGTGATCAGTCCAGGGCCGGAAACACCATATATTTT,CAISDQSRAGNTIYF
TRBD1,TRBJ1-2,TRBV7-2,.,TGTGCCAGCAGCCTTGGACAGGGCCTCTATGGCTACACCTTC,CASSLGQGLYGYTF
TRBD1,TRBJ1-5,TRBV25-1,few,TGTGCCAGCAGTGAGCCAGGGGGCGCCGATAGCAATCAGCCCCAGCATTTT,CASSEPGGADSNQPQHF
TRBD1,TRBJ1-2,TRBV5-1,.,TGCGCCAGCAGCCCGGACAGGGACTATGGCTACACCTTC,CASSPDRDYGYTF
TRBD1,TRBJ2-1,TRBV5-1,.,TGCGCCAGCAGCTTGTTGGGACAGGGTAACAATGAGCAGTTCTTC,CASSLLGQGNNEQFF
.,TRBJ1-1,TRBV6-6,.,TGTGCCAGCAGTTACAGGGGAGACATGAACACTGAAGCTTTCTTT,CASSYRGDMNTEAFF
TRBD1,TRBJ1-5,TRBV28,.,TGTGCCGGAAGACCGGGACAGGGCAATCAGCCCCAGCATTTT,CAGRPGQGNQPQHF
TRBD1,TRBJ2-5,TRBV20-1,.,TGCACTGGACAGGGGGGAGAGACCCAGTACTTC,CTGQGGETQYF
.,TRBJ1-1,TRBV7-9,few,TGTGCCAGCAGCCCGAGAGGGCTCACTGAAGCTTTCTTT,CASSPRGLTEAFF
.,TRBJ2-1,TRBV6-5,.,TGTGCCAGCAGGGTGGGTTCCCTCTCCTACAATGAGCAGTTCTTC,CASRVGSLSYNEQFF
.,TRBJ1-1,TRBV11-2,.,TGTGCCAGCAGCTTTCTACAAGGGTCTGAAGCTTTCTTT,CASSFLQGSEAFF
.,TRBJ1-6,TRBV19,once,TGTGCCAGTAGTGCACTCAGAGATAATTCACCCCTCCACTTT,CASSALRDNSPLHF
.,TRBJ2-5,TRBV5-1,few,TGCGCCAGCAGCTTGTACCAAGAGACCCAGTACTTC,CASSLYQETQYF